Below, one T cell receptor beta chain is given with its context. The data stem from a study of blood T cell repertoires in COVID-19. For the study at large: Sample material is recorded as cDNA or gDNA derived from T cells, B-cell-depleted T cells, or PBMCs.

The method was immunoSEQ multiplex PCR; TCRdb's version includes in-frame clones alone and lacks a portion of them. The table records roughly 350,000 clones, roughly 89% of them present only once. The sample taken for sequencing was peripheral blood. This clonotype was obtained from a woman aged 18-29 years who had recovered from COVID-19.

DNA of the CDR3: TGTGCCAGCAGTCAGACGCGGGGAGGGGTTCACACTGAAGCTTTCTTT. Amino acid sequence: CASSQTRGGVHTEAFF. The V and J genes are TRBV25-1 and TRBJ1-1, with D maybe TRBD1 (5 bases). With 5 bases removed from V and 3 bases from J, the gap between germline ends came to 19 bases. CDR3 length: 16 amino acids. Germline lookup yields CDR1 MGHDK and CDR2 SYGVNS.